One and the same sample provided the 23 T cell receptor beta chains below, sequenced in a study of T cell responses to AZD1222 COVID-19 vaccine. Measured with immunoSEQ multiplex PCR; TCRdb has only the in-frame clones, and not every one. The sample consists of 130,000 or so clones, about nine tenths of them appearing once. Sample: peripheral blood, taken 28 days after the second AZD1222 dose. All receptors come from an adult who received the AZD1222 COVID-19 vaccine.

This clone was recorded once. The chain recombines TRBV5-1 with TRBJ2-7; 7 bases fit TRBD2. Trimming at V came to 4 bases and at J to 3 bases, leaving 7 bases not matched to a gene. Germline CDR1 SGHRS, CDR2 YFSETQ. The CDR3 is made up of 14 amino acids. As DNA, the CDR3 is TGCGCCAGCAGCCCCACGACTAGCAGCTACGAGCAGTACTTC. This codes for CASSPTTSSYEQYF.

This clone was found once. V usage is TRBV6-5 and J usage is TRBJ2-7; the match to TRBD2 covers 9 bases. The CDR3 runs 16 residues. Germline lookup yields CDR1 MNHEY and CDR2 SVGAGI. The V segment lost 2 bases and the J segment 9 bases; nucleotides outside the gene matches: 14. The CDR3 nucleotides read TGTGCCAGCAGTTACACACAATTTAGCGGGGGAGGCGTGCAGTACTTC. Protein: CASSYTQFSGGGVQYF.

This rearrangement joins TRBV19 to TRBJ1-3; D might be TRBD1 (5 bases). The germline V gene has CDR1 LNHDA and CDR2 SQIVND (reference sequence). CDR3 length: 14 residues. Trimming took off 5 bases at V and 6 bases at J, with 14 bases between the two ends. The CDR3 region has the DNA TGTGCCAGTAGTCGGCGGGGCGGAGAAAACACCATATATTTT. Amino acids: CASSRRGGENTIYF.

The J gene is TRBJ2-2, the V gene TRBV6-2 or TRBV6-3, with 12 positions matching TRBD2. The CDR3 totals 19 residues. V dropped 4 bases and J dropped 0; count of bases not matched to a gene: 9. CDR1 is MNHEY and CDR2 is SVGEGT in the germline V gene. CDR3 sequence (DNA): TGTGCCAGCAGTTCCTACCCGACTAGCGGGGGACCGAACACCGGGGAGCTGTTTTTT. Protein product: CASSSYPTSGGPNTGELFF.

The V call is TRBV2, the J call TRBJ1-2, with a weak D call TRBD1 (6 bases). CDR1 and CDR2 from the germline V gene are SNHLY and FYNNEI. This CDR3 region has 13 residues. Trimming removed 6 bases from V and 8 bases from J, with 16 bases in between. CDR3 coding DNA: TGTGCCAGCAGATTGGACAGTGGGGCAGGCTACACCTTC. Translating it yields CASRLDSGAGYTF.

The CDR3: CASSPMDGPYEQYF. CDR3 bases: TGTGCCAGCTCACCTATGGACGGGCCCTACGAGCAGTACTTC. This sequence joins TRBV18 and TRBJ2-7; no reliable D call. Germline CDR1 and CDR2: KGHSH and LQKENI. This CDR3 has 14 amino acids. Trimming pared 3 bases from V and 2 bases from J, leaving 11 bases between.

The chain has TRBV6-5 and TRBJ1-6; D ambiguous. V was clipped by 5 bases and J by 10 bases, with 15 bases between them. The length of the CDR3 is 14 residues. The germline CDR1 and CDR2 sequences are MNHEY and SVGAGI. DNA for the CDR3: TGTGCCAGCAGTCCGACGGCAGTCCAGTCACCCCTCCACTTT. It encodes CASSPTAVQSPLHF.

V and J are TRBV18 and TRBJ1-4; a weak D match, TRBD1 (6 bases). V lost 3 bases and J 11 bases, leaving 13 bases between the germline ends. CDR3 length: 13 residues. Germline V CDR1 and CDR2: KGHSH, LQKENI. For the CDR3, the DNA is TGTGCCAGCTCACCCGCTAAGCAGGGGAAACTGTTTTTT. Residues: CASSPAKQGKLFF.

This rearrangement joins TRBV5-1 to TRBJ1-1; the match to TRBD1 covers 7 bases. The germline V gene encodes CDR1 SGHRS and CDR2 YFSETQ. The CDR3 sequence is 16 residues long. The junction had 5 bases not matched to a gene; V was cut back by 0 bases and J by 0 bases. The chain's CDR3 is CASSLAPTGMNTEAFF. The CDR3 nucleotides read TGCGCCAGCAGCTTGGCCCCGACAGGGATGAACACTGAAGCTTTCTTT.

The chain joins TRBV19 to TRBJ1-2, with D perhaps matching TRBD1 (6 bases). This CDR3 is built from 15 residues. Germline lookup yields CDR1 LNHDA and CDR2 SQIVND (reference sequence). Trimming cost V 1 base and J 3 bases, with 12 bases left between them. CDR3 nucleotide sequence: TGTGCCAGTAGTATAGGGGTACAGGGCTACTATGGCTACACCTTC. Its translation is CASSIGVQGYYGYTF.

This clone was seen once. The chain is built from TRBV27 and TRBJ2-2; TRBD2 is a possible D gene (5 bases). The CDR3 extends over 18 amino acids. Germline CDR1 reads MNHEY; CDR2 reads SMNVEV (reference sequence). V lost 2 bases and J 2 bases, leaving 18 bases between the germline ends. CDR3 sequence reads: CASSLAGRGGRNTGELFF. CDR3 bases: TGTGCCAGCAGTTTAGCCGGCCGGGGTGGGCGTAACACCGGGGAGCTGTTTTTT.

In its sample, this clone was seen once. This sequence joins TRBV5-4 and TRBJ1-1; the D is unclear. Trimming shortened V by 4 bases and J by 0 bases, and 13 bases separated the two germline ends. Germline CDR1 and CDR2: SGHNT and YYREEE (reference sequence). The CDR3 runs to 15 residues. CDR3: CASSMQLNMNTEAFF. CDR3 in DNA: TGTGCCAGCAGCATGCAGCTAAACATGAACACTGAAGCTTTCTTT. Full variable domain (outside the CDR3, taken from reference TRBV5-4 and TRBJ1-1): ETGVTQSPTHLIKTRGQQVTLRCSSQSGHNTVSWYQQALGQGPQFIFQYYREEENGRGNFPPRFSGLQFPNYSSELNVNALELDDSALYLCASSMQLNMNTEAFFGQGTRLTVV.

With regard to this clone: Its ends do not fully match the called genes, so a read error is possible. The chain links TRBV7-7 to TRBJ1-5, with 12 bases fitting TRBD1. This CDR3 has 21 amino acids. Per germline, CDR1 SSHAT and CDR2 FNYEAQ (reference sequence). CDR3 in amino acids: CASSQPRDRGLVRRSNQPQHF. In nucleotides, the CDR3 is TGTGCTAGCAGCCAACCGAGGGACAGGGGGCTGGTAAGGAGAAGCAATCAGCCCCAGCATTTT. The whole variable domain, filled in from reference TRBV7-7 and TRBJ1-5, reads GAGVSQSPRYKVTKRGQDVTLRCDPISSHATLYWYQQALGQGPEFLTYFNYEAQPDKSGLPSDRFSAERPEGSISTLTIQRTEQRDSAMYRCASSQPRDRGLVRRSNQPQHFGDGTRLSIL.

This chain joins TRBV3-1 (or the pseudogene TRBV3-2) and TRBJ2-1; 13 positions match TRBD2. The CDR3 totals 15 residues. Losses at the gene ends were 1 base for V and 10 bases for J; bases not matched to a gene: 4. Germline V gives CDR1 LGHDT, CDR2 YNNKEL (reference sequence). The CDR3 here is CASSQGTSGSEEQFF. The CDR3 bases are TGTGCCAGCAGCCAAGGGACTAGCGGGAGCGAGGAGCAGTTCTTC.

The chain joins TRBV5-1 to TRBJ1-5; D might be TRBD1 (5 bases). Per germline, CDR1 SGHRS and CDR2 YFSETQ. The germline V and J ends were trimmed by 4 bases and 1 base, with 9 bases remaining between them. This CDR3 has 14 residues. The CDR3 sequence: CASSVGLSNQPQHF. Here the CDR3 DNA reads TGCGCCAGCAGCGTGGGACTGAGCAATCAGCCCCAGCATTTT. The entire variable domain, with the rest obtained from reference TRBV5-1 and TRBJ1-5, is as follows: KAGVTQTPRYLIKTRGQQVTLSCSPISGHRSVSWYQQTPGQGLQFLFEYFSETQRNKGNFPGRFSGRQFSNSRSEMNVSTLELGDSALYLCASSVGLSNQPQHFGDGTRLSIL.

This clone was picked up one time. The CDR3 bases are TGTGCCAGCAGTTTAGCAGGACAGGGGGCCGACGAGCAGTACTTC. Translated: CASSLAGQGADEQYF. The J gene is TRBJ2-7, the V gene TRBV28; 11 nucleotides line up with TRBD1. J lost 5 bases, V lost 2 bases, and 5 bases had no gene match. The CDR3 is 15 amino acids. CDR1 and CDR2 (germline): MDHEN, SYDVKM.

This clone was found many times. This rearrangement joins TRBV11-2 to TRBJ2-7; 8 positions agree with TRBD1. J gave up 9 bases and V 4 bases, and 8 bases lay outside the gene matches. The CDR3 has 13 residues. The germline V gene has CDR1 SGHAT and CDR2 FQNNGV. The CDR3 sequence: CASSSRTGTGQYF. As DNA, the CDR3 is TGTGCCAGCAGCTCCCGGACAGGGACCGGGCAGTACTTC.

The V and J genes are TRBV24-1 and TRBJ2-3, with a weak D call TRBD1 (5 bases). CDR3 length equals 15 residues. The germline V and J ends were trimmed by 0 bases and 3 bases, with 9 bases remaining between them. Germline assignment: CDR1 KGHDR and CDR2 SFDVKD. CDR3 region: CATSDLWQGTDTQYF. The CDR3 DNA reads TGTGCCACCAGTGATTTGTGGCAGGGTACAGATACGCAGTATTTT.

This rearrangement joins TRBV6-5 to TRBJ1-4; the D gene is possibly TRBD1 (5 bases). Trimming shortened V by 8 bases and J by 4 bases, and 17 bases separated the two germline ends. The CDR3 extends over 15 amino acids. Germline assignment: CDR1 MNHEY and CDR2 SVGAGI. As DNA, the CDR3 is TGTGCCAGCGGGGCGGAGGGACTATTTAATGAAAAACTGTTTTTT. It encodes CASGAEGLFNEKLFF.

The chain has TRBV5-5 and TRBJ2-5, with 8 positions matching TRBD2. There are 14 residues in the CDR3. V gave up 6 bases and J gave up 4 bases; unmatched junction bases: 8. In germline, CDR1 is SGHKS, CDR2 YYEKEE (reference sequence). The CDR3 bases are TGTGCCAGCACGGTAGCGGGATTTGGAGAGACCCAGTACTTC. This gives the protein CASTVAGFGETQYF.

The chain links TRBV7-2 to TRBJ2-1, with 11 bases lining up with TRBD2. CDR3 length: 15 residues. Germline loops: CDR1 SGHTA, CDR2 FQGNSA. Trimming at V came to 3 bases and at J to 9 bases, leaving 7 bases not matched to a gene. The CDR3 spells CASSFGSLAGVEQFF. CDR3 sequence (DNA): TGTGCCAGCAGCTTTGGGTCACTAGCGGGAGTTGAGCAGTTCTTC.

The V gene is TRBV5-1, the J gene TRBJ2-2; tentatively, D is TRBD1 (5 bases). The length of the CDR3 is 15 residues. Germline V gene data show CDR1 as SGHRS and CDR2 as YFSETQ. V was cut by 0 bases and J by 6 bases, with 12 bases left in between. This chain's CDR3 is CASSLDGATAGELFF. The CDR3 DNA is TGCGCCAGCAGCTTGGATGGGGCAACCGCCGGGGAGCTGTTTTTT.

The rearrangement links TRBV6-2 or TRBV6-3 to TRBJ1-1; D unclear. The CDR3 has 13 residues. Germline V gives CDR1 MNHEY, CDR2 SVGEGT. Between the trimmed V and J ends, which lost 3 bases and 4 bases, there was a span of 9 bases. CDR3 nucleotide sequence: TGTGCCAGCAGTTATACCCTACGCACTGAAGCTTTCTTT. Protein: CASSYTLRTEAFF.